This T cell receptor beta chain was sequenced for a study of T-cell reconstitution after alpha-beta-depleted transplantation in children. Unique molecular identifiers were used to barcode this TCRbeta library. One entry per CDR3 protein results from TCRdb running MiXCR on the PCR reads. The sample lists about 110,000 distinct CDR3 sequences; approximately 6.9% were seen once. Many counts were recorded for this clonotype. The CDR3 runs 14 residues. Germline CDR1 and CDR2: MNHEY and SMNVEV (reference sequence). V was clipped by 5 bases and J by 4 bases, with 14 bases between them. The source is a male patient under 10 years old who had a stem cell transplant for acute lymphoblastic leukemia, so the T cells may come from the graft donor. This rearrangement joins TRBV27 to TRBJ1-1; D is uncertain. Material: PBMCs, mostly from graft donor cells, obtained 360 days after TCRalphabeta/CD19-depleted stem cell transplant. This chain's CDR3 is CASSERARGTEAFF. CDR3 nucleotide sequence: TGTGCCAGCAGTGAAAGGGCGCGGGGCACTGAAGCTTTCTTT.